A single sample is the source of the 11 T cell receptor beta chains below, sequenced in a study of T cell changes during pregnancy in multiple sclerosis. TCRdb's copy holds only in-frame clones and misses some; the assay was immunoSEQ multiplex PCR. This sample has fewer than 70,000 clones, with roughly 92% found just once. The sample was CD8+ T cells from peripheral blood mononuclear cells, taken in the third trimester of pregnancy. These receptors were collected from a female donor in good health, enrolled as a control in a pregnancy study.

This chain connects TRBV4-2 to TRBJ2-1; 12 nucleotides agree with TRBD2. The V gene's germline CDR1 is LGHNA and CDR2 YNFKEQ. Trimming removed 0 bases from V and 4 bases from J; junction bases left unmatched: 4. The CDR3 spans 17 residues. The CDR3 coding sequence is TGTGCCAGCAGCCAAGAGGTCCTAGCGGGGGGGTACAATGAGCAGTTCTTC. The encoded protein is CASSQEVLAGGYNEQFF.

This clone has a single count. V usage is TRBV11-2 and J usage is TRBJ2-1, with 12 bases matching TRBD1. Unmatched junction bases numbered 9, after V lost 1 base and J lost 5 bases. The CDR3 consists of 18 residues. Germline V gene data show CDR1 as SGHAT and CDR2 as FQNNGV. Here the CDR3 reads CASSLGWVGTGGHNEQFF. The CDR3 DNA sequence: TGTGCCAGCAGCTTAGGATGGGTCGGGACAGGGGGCCACAATGAGCAGTTCTTC.

This rearrangement joins TRBV30 to TRBJ2-7; maybe TRBD1 (5 bases). Germline assignment: CDR1 GTSNPN and CDR2 SVGIG (reference sequence). The CDR3 is 12 amino acids. V was pared by 0 bases and J by 6 bases, with 9 bases between. CDR3 in amino acids: CAWSVGAGEQYF. CDR3 sequence (DNA): TGTGCCTGGAGTGTAGGGGCCGGCGAGCAGTACTTC.

CDR3 sequence (DNA): TGTGCCAGCAGCCCTGTCGGGCCCGGGAGGACAGATACGCAGTATTTT. Protein: CASSPVGPGRTDTQYF. The chain joins TRBV7-9 to TRBJ2-3; TRBD2 matches at 7 bases. J gave up 3 bases and V 5 bases, and 11 bases lay outside the gene matches. CDR3 size: 16 residues. Germline V gene sequence: CDR1 SEHNR, CDR2 FQNEAQ (reference sequence).

This rearrangement joins TRBV7-8 to TRBJ1-2; 8 positions match TRBD1. Germline V gene data show CDR1 as SGHVS and CDR2 as FQNEAQ. The V gene end was trimmed by 5 bases and the J gene end by 13 bases; junction bases not matched to a gene: 9. CDR3 length equals 12 residues. This chain's CDR3 is CASSPPGQVITF. The CDR3 DNA follows: TGTGCCAGCAGCCCCCCGGGACAGGTCATCACCTTC.

J is TRBJ2-3 and V is TRBV27, with unresolved D. Trimming removed 6 bases from V and 2 bases from J, with 12 bases in between. CDR1 is MNHEY, CDR2 SMNVEV, per germline (reference sequence). The CDR3 has 14 amino acids. This CDR3 reads CASRGGVLTDTQYF. The CDR3 DNA follows: TGTGCCAGCAGGGGTGGAGTTCTCACAGATACGCAGTATTTT.

This rearrangement joins TRBV4-3 to TRBJ2-6, with TRBD1 identical over 9 bases. The CDR3 loop spans 18 amino acids. V was clipped by 3 bases and J by 2 bases; unmatched bases: 8. Germline values: CDR1 LGHNA, CDR2 YSLEER. DNA of the CDR3: TGCGCCAGCAGCCAGGCTACAGGGGGCGGTCCTGGGGCCAACGTCCTGACTTTC. Its protein is CASSQATGGGPGANVLTF.

The rearrangement uses TRBV10-2 and TRBJ2-3; 8 nucleotides agree with TRBD2. J gave up 5 bases and V 6 bases, and 10 bases lay outside the gene matches. Germline loops: CDR1 WSHSY, CDR2 SAAADI. The CDR3 extends over 15 amino acids. The CDR3 loop is CASRDSGEVGDTQYF. CDR3 DNA sequence: TGCGCCAGCAGAGATAGCGGGGAAGTGGGAGATACGCAGTATTTT.

V gene TRBV5-1 combines with J gene TRBJ2-7; D may be TRBD1 (6 bases). The V end was cut by 4 bases, the J end by 5 bases, with 13 bases between. CDR3 length equals 13 residues. Germline V CDR1 and CDR2: SGHRS, YFSETQ. CDR3 DNA sequence: TGCGCCAGCAGCCTACAGGGAATCAACGAGCAGTACTTC. It specifies CASSLQGINEQYF.

This chain uses TRBV5-6 with TRBJ2-7, with D perhaps TRBD2 (7 bases). Germline loops: CDR1 SGHDT, CDR2 YYEEEE. The V end was cut by 6 bases, the J end by 1 base, with 17 bases between. CDR3 length equals 15 residues. The CDR3 is CASTLRGLLSYEQYF. CDR3 DNA sequence: TGTGCCAGCACCCTGCGGGGGCTGTTGTCCTACGAGCAGTACTTC.

This chain connects TRBV19 to TRBJ1-2; D might be TRBD1 (6 bases). V lost 4 bases to trimming and J lost 7 bases, with 13 bases between them. Germline-derived CDR1 and CDR2 are LNHDA and SQIVND (reference sequence). The CDR3 is 13 amino acids. This CDR3 reads CASSTQGLGGYTF. DNA for the CDR3: TGTGCCAGTAGTACGCAGGGGTTAGGTGGCTACACCTTC.